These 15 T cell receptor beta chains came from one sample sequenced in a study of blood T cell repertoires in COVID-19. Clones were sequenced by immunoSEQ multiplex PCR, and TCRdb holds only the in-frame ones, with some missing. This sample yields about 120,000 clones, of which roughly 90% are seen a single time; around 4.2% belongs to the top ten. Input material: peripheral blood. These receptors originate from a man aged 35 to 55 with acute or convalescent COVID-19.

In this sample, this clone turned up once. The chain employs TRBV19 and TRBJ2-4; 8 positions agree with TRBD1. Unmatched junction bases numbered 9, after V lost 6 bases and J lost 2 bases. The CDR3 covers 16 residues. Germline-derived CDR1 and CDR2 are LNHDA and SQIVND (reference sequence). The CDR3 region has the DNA TGTGCCAGTAGCCCGGCAGGGGGCGCTCCCAAAAACATTCAGTACTTC. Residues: CASSPAGGAPKNIQYF. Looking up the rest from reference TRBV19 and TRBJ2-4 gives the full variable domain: DGGITQSPKYLFRKEGQNVTLSCEQNLNHDAMYWYRQDPGQGLRLIYYSQIVNDFQKGDIAEGYSVSREKKESFPLTVTSAQKNPTAFYLCASSPAGGAPKNIQYFGAGTRLSVL.

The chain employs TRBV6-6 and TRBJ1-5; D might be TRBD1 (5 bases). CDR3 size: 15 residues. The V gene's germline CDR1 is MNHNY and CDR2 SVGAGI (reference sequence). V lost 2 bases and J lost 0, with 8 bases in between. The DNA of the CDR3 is TGTGCCAGCAGTTACGGGGGGTCTAGCAATCAGCCCCAGCATTTT. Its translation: CASSYGGSSNQPQHF.

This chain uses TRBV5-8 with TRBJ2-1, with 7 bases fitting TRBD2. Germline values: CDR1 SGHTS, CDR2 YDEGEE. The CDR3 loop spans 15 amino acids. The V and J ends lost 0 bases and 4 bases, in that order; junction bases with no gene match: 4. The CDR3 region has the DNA TGTGCCAGCAGCTTGGGGGCTAGCGGATACAATGAGCAGTTCTTC. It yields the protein CASSLGASGYNEQFF.

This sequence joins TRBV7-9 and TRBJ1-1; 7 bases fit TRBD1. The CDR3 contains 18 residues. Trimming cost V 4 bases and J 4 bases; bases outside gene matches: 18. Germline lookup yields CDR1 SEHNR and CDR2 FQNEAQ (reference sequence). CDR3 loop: CASSSPRTGEARITEAFF. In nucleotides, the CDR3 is TGTGCCAGCAGCTCCCCTCGTACAGGGGAGGCTCGGATCACTGAAGCTTTCTTT.

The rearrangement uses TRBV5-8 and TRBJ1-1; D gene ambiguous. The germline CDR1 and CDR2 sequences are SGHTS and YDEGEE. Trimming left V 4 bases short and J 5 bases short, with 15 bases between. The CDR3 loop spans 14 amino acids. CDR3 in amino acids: CASSRRRGSTEAFF. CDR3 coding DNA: TGTGCCAGCAGCCGGCGGCGTGGATCTACTGAAGCTTTCTTT. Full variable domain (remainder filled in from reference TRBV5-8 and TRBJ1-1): EAGVTQSPTHLIKTRGQQATLRCSPISGHTSVYWYQQALGLGLQFLLWYDEGEERNRGNFPPRFSGRQFPNYSSELNVNALELEDSALYLCASSRRRGSTEAFFGQGTRLTVV.

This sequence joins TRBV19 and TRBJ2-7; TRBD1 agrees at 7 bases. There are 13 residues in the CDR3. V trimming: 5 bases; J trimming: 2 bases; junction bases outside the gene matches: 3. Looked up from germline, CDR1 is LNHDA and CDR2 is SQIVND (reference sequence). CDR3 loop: CASSRQGPYEQYF. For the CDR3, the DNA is TGTGCCAGTAGTCGACAGGGTCCCTACGAGCAGTACTTC.

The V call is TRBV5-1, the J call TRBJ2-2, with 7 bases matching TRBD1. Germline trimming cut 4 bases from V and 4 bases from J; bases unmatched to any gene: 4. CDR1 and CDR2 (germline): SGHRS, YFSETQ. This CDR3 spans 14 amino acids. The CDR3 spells CASSLGQPTGELFF. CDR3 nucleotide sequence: TGCGCCAGCAGCCTGGGACAGCCCACCGGGGAGCTGTTTTTT.

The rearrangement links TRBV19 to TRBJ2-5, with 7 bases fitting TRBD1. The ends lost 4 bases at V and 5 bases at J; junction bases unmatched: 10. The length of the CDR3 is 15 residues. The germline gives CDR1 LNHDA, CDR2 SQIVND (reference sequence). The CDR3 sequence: CASSTPTGWGETQYF. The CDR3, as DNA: TGTGCCAGTAGTACCCCGACAGGGTGGGGGGAGACCCAGTACTTC.

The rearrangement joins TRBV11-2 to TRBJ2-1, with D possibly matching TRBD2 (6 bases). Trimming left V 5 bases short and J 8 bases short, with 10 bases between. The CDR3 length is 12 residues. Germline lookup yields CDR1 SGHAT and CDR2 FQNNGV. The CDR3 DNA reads TGTGCCAGCAGCCCTTGGGGGGATGAGCAGTTCTTC. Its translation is CASSPWGDEQFF. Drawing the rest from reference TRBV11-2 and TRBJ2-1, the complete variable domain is EAGVAQSPRYKIIEKRQSVAFWCNPISGHATLYWYQQILGQGPKLLIQFQNNGVVDDSQLPKDRFSAERLKGVDSTLKIQPAKLEDSAVYLCASSPWGDEQFFGPGTRLTVL.

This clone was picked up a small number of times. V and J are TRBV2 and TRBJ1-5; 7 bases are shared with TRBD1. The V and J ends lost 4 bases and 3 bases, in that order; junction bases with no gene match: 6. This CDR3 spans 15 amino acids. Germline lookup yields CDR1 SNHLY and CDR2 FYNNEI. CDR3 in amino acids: CASSVETGINQPQHF. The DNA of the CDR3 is TGTGCCAGCAGTGTTGAGACAGGGATCAATCAGCCCCAGCATTTT.

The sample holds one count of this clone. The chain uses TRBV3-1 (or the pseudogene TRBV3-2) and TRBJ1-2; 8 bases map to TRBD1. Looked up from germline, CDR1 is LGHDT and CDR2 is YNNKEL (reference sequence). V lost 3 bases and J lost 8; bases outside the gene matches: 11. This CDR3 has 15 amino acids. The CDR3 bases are TGTGCCAGCAGCCACGAGACAGGGGTGCGAGGGGGCTACACCTTC. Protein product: CASSHETGVRGGYTF.

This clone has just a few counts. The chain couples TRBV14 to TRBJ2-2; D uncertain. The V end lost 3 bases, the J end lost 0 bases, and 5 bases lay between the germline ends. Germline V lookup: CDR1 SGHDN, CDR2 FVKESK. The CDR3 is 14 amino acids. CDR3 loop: CASSQQTNTGELFF. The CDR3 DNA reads TGTGCCAGCAGCCAGCAGACGAACACCGGGGAGCTGTTTTTT.

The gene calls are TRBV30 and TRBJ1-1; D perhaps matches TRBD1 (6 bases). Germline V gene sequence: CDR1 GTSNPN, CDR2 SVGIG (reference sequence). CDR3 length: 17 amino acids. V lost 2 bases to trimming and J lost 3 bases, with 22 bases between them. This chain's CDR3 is CAWSPSFGGQGYTEAFF. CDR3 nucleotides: TGTGCCTGGAGTCCTAGCTTCGGGGGGCAGGGGTACACTGAAGCTTTCTTT. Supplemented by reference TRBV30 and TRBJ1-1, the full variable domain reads SQTIHQWPATLVQPVGSPLSLECTVEGTSNPNLYWYRQAAGRGLQLLFYSVGIGQISSEVPQNLSASRPQDRQFILSSKKLLLSDSGFYLCAWSPSFGGQGYTEAFFGQGTRLTVV.

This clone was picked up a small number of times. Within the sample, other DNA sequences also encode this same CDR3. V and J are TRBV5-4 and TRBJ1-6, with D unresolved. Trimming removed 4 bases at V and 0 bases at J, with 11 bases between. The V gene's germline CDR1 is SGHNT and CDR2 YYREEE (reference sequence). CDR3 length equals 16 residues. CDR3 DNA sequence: TGTGCCAGCAGCCGCCTAGTGAGCTCCTATAATTCACCCCTCCACTTT. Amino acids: CASSRLVSSYNSPLHF.

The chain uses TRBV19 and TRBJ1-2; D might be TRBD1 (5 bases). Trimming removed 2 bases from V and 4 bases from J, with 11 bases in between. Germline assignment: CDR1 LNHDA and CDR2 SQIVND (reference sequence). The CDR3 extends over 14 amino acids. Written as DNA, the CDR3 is TGTGCCAGTAGTATAACAGGTAGTGCCTATGGCTACACCTTC. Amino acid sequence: CASSITGSAYGYTF. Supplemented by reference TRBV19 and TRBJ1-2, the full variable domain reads DGGITQSPKYLFRKEGQNVTLSCEQNLNHDAMYWYRQDPGQGLRLIYYSQIVNDFQKGDIAEGYSVSREKKESFPLTVTSAQKNPTAFYLCASSITGSAYGYTFGSGTRLTVV.